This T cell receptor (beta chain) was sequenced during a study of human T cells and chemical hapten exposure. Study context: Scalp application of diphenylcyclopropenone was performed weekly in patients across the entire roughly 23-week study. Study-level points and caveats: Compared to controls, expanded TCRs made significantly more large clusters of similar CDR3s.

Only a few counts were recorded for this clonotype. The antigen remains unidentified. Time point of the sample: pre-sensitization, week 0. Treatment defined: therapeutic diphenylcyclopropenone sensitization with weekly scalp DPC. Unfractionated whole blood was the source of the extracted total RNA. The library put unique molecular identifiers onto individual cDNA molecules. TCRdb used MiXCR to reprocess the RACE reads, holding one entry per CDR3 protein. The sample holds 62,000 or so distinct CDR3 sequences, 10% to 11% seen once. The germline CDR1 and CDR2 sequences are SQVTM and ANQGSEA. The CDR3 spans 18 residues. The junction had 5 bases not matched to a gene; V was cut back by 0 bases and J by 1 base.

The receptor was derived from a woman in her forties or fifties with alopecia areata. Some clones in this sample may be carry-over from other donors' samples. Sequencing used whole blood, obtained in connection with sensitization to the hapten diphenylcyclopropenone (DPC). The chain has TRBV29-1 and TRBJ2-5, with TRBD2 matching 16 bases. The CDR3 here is CSVEDSGLAGGPQETQYF. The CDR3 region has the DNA TGCAGCGTTGAAGATTCGGGACTAGCGGGGGGGCCCCAAGAGACCCAGTACTTC. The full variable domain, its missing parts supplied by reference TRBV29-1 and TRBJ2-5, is SAVISQKPSRDICQRGTSLTIQCQVDSQVTMMFWYRQQPGQSLTLIATANQGSEATYESGFVIDKFPISRPNLTFSTLTVSNMSPEDSSIYLCSVEDSGLAGGPQETQYFGPGTRLLVL.